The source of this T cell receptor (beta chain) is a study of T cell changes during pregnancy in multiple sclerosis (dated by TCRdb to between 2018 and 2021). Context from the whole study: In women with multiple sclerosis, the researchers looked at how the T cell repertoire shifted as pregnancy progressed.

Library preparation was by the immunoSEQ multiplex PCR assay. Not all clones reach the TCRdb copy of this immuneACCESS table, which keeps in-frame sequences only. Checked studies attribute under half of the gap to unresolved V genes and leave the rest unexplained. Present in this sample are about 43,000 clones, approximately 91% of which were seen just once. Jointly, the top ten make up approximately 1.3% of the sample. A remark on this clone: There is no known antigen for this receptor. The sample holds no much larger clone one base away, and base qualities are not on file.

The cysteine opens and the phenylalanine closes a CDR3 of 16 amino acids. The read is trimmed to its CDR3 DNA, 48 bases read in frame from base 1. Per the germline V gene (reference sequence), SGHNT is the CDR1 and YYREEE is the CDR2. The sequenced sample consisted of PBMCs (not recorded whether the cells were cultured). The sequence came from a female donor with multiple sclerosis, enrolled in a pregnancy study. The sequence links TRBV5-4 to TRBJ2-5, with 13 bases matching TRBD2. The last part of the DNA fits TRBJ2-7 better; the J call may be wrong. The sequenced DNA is TGTGCCAGCAGCCACGGACTAGCGGGAGATGGGAACGAGCAGTACTTC. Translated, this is CASSHGLAGDGNEQYF.